This TCR beta chain was recorded in a study of shared clonotypes between healthy human individuals. Overall study context: CD4 naive and memory got three plates each, CD8 naive two, CD8 memory one. Notes on the study in general: Sampling involved blood alone; tissue repertoires likely differ.

There were no recent acute infections or vaccinations among the donors, who were healthy HIV-negative adults. The method was immunoSEQ multiplex PCR; TCRdb's version includes in-frame clones alone and lacks a portion of them. The sample lists more than 2,000,000 clones, more than 80% occurring once. To note about this clone: The antigen remains undetermined.

The sequence derives from a man in his late teens or twenties in good health. Some clones in this sample may be carry-over from other donors' samples. The source material was naive CD4+ T cells from PBMCs. Subset here: CD45RA+ positively selected.

CDR3 amino acids: CASSSTRDPGADTQYF. Here the CDR3 DNA reads TGTGCCAGCAGCAGCACCCGGGACCCAGGGGCAGATACGCAGTATTTT. The gene calls are TRBV7-2 and TRBJ2-3, with a tentative D call TRBD1 (6 bases). The CDR3 length is 16 residues. Germline V gene lookup returns CDR1 SGHTA and CDR2 FQGNSA. V dropped 5 bases and J dropped 4 bases, with 19 bases sitting between them. The full variable domain, rest sourced from reference TRBV7-2 and TRBJ2-3, is GAGVSQSPSNKVTEKGKDVELRCDPISGHTALYWYRQSLGQGLEFLIYFQGNSAPDKSGLPSDRFSAERTGGSVSTLTIQRTQQEDSAVYLCASSSTRDPGADTQYFGPGTRLTVL.